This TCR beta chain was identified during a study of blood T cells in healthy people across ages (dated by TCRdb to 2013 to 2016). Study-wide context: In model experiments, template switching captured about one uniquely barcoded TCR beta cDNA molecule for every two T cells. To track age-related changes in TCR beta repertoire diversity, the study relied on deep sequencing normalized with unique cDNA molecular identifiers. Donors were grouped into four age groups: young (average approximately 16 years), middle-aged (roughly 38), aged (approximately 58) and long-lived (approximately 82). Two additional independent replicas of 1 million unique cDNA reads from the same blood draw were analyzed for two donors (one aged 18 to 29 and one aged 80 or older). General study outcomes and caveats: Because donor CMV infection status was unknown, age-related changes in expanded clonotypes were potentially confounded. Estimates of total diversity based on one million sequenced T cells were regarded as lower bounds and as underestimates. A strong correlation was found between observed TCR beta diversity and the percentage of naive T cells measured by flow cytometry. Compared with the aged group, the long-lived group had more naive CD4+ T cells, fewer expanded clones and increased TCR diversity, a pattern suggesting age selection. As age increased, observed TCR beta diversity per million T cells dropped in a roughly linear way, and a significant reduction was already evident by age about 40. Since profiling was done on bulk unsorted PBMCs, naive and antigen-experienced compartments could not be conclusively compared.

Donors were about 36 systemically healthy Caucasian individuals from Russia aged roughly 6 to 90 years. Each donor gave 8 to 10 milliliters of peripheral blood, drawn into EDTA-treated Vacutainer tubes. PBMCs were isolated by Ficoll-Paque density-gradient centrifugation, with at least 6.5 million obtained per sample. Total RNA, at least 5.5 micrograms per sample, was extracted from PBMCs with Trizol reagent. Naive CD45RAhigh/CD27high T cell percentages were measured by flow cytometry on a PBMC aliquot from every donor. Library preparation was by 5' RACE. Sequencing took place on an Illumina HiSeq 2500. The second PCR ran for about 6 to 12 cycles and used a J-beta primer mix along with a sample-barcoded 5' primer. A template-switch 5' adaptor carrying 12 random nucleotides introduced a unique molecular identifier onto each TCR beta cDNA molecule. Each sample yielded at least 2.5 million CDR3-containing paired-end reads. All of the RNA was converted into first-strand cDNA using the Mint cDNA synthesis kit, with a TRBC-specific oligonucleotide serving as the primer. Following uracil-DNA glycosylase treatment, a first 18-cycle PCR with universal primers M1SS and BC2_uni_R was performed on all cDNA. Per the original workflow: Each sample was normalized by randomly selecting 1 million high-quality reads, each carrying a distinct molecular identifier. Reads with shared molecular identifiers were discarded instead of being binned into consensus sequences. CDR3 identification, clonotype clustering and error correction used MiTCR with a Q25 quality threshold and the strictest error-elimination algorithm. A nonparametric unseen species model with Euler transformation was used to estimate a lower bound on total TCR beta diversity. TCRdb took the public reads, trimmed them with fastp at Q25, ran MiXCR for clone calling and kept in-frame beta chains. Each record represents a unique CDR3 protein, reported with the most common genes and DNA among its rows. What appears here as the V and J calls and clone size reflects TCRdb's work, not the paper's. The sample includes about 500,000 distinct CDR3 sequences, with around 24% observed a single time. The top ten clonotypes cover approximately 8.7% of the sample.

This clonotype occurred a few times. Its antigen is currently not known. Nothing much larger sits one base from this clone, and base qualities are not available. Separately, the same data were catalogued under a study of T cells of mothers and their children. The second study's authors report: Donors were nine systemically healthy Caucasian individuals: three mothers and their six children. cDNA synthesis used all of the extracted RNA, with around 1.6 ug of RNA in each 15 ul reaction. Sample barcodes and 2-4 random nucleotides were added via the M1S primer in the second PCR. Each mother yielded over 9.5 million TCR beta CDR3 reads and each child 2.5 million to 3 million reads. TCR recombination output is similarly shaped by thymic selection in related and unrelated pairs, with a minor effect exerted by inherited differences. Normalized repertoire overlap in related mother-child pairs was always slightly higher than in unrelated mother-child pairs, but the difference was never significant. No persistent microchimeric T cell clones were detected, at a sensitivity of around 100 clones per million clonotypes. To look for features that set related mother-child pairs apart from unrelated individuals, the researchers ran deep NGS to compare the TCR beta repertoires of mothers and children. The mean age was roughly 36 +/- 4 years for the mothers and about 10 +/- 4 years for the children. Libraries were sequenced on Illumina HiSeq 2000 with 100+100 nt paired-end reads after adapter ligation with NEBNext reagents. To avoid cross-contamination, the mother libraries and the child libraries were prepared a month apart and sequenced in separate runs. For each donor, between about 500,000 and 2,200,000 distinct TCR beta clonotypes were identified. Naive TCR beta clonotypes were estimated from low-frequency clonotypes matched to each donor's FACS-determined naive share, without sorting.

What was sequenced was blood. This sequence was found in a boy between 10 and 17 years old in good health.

The nucleotide sequence reads as follows: TGTGCCAGCTCACCCCCGGGGGACGAGCAGTACTTC. Its translation reads: CASSPPGDEQYF. The chain is assembled from TRBV18 and TRBJ2-1; the D gene is perhaps TRBD2, from 6 matching bases. The J call could be wrong; TRBJ2-7 is a better fit for the DNA end. CDR1 is given as KGHSH and CDR2 as LQKENI, both from the germline V gene. From its cysteine to its phenylalanine, the CDR3 spans 12 amino acids. The CDR3 DNA has 36 bases and is translated from base 1.